This T cell receptor beta chain was identified in a study of Ad26.COV2.S vaccination and SARS-CoV-2 variants. Study-level findings and limits: Whether participants received vaccine or placebo, their non-spike TCR breadth was similar.

This table comes from immunoSEQ multiplex PCR, and its TCRdb copy is limited to in-frame clones, with some not included. The sample lists approximately 280,000 clones; about 87% were seen once. V shed 5 bases and J shed 4 bases, with 15 bases lying between them. CDR1 and CDR2 from the germline V gene are MNHNY and SVGAGI (reference sequence). The CDR3 totals 15 residues. Treatment of the sample: some 20 received Ad26.COV2.S at low or high dose, single or two shots; several received placebo; per-sample allocation not given. Sampling was done on day 63 after the first vaccine or placebo injection. On this clone: Its antigen remains unidentified.

This chain joins TRBV6-6 and TRBJ2-1; possible D gene TRBD1, 5 bases. This clonotype was obtained from a person aged 18-60 years who received the Ad26.COV2.S COVID-19 vaccine or a placebo. The sample in question was peripheral blood, obtained in a trial of Ad26.COV2.S vaccine versus placebo. The CDR3 region has the DNA TGTGCCAGCAGTCAGACAGAGAAAATTTACAATGAGCAGTTCTTC. This sequence encodes CASSQTEKIYNEQFF.